The rows below give T cell receptor beta chains drawn from one sample of a study of response to subunit inactivated influenza vaccine. Using its own MiXCR run on the RT-PCR reads, TCRdb lists one record per CDR3 protein. The data show roughly 520,000 distinct CDR3 sequences, 25% seen once. The material sequenced was CD4+ T cells sorted from PBMCs, taken roughly 5 days after vaccination. These receptors originate from a man in his fifties who received an inactivated influenza vaccine. CDR3s include the opening cysteine and the closing phenylalanine or tryptophan. Fields, in order: J gene, D gene, clone size, V gene, CDR3 DNA, CDR3 protein. D genes are given only for firm matches. Only some rows state a clone size, as once, few, many or a class for expanded clones.

J gene: TRBJ1-2; D gene: TRBD1; clone size: few; V gene: TRBV10-3; CDR3 DNA: TGTGCCATCAGGGGCGATACAGGGGGCTACGGCTACACCTTC; CDR3 protein: CAIRGDTGGYGYTF
J gene: TRBJ1-6; D gene: .; clone size: few; V gene: TRBV9; CDR3 DNA: TGTGCCAGCAGCGTAGAGCTGGATTCCAATTCACCCCTCCACTTT; CDR3 protein: CASSVELDSNSPLHF
J gene: TRBJ2-6; D gene: .; clone size: .; V gene: TRBV20-1; CDR3 DNA: TGCAGTGCCAGCCCTGGGAGCTCTGGGGCCAACGTCCTGACTTTC; CDR3 protein: CSASPGSSGANVLTF
J gene: TRBJ2-5; D gene: TRBD2; clone size: few; V gene: TRBV20-1; CDR3 DNA: TGCAGTGCTACGGCCGGGACTACTTTTAAAGAGACCCAGTACTTC; CDR3 protein: CSATAGTTFKETQYF
J gene: TRBJ2-3; D gene: TRBD1; clone size: few; V gene: TRBV29-1; CDR3 DNA: TGCAGCGTTGGCCCGGGACAGACTATAGATACGCAGTATTTT; CDR3 protein: CSVGPGQTIDTQYF
J gene: TRBJ2-7; D gene: TRBD1; clone size: .; V gene: TRBV20-1; CDR3 DNA: TGCAGTGCTAGTGACCCCGGGACAGGGTCCTACGAGCAGTACTTC; CDR3 protein: CSASDPGTGSYEQYF
J gene: TRBJ2-1; D gene: TRBD2; clone size: .; V gene: TRBV14; CDR3 DNA: TGTGCCAGCAGCGCGAGCGGGGGAACCTACAATGAGCAGTTCTTC; CDR3 protein: CASSASGGTYNEQFF
J gene: TRBJ1-3; D gene: .; clone size: .; V gene: TRBV6-5; CDR3 DNA: TGTGCCAGCAGTTACTCGAGGGGCTCTGGAAACACCATATATTTT; CDR3 protein: CASSYSRGSGNTIYF
J gene: TRBJ1-1; D gene: .; clone size: few; V gene: TRBV29-1; CDR3 DNA: TGCAGCGCGGACCAGGGAGCGAACACTGAAGCTTTCTTT; CDR3 protein: CSADQGANTEAFF
J gene: TRBJ2-5; D gene: TRBD1; clone size: few; V gene: TRBV12-3/TRBV12-4; CDR3 DNA: TGTGCCAGCAGTAGGACAGGGGAGAAAGAGACCCAGTACTTC; CDR3 protein: CASSRTGEKETQYF